The present T cell receptor (beta chain) was sequenced within a study of shared clonotypes between healthy human individuals. This CDR3 comprises 13 residues. Germline V lookup: CDR1 MDHEN, CDR2 SYDVKM. The germline V and J ends were trimmed by 5 bases and 5 bases, with 9 bases remaining between them. Here immunoSEQ multiplex PCR was the method, and the copy in TCRdb shows in-frame clones only, minus some. Of approximately 1.4 million clones in the sample, roughly 98% were seen once. The sequence derives from a man aged 25-45 years in good health. The V and J genes are TRBV28 and TRBJ2-2; D perhaps matches TRBD1 (6 bases). Sample: naive CD4+ T cells sorted from blood. Stated subset: CD45RA+ positively selected. The CDR3 sequence is CASSRTGTGELFF. CDR3 nucleotide sequence: TGTGCCAGCAGTCGAACAGGGACCGGGGAGCTGTTTTTT.